A selection of T cell receptor beta chains follows, all from one sample in a study of CD8 T cells in Susac syndrome. In TCRdb, the immunoSEQ multiplex PCR reads were re-called with MiXCR into one record per CDR3 protein. The repertoire holds 200,000 or so distinct CDR3 sequences, with around 93% as singletons. The sequenced sample was CD8+ T cells from PBMCs. The receptors were gathered from a human donor with Susac syndrome. The CDR3 runs from the conserved cysteine through the conserved F or W. D genes are given only for firm matches.

d_call j_call v_call cdr3_aa cdr3_nt
- TRBJ1-2 TRBV9 CASSVTGPPNTF TGTGCCAGCAGCGTTACTGGACCTCCAAACACCTTC
- TRBJ2-2 TRBV15 CATSGSANTGELFF TGTGCCACCAGCGGCAGCGCGAACACCGGGGAGCTGTTTTTT
- TRBJ1-5 TRBV19 CASSRSGQQPQHF TGTGCCAGTAGTCGCTCCGGCCAACAGCCCCAGCATTTT
- TRBJ1-5 TRBV12-3/TRBV12-4 CASREGYSNQPQHF TGTGCCAGCAGGGAAGGCTATAGCAATCAGCCCCAGCATTTT
- TRBJ1-5 TRBV28 CASSLPGVNQPQHF TGTGCCAGCAGTTTACCGGGAGTCAATCAGCCCCAGCATTTT
TRBD2 TRBJ2-2 TRBV11-2 CASSFASGRVHTGELFF TGTGCCAGCAGCTTCGCTAGCGGGAGAGTACACACCGGGGAGCTGTTTTTT
TRBD1 TRBJ1-1 TRBV18 CASSTGGMNTEAFF TGTGCCAGCTCGACAGGGGGGATGAACACTGAAGCTTTCTTT
- TRBJ1-2 TRBV19 CASSTSRTDGRNYGYTF TGTGCCAGTAGTACTTCAAGGACAGATGGTCGAAACTATGGCTACACCTTC
TRBD1 TRBJ1-2 TRBV11-1 CAGGHEGQPISTFSNYGYTF TGTGCCGGGGGCCATGAGGGACAGCCAATCTCAACCTTCTCTAACTATGGCTACACCTTC
- TRBJ2-7 TRBV20-1 CSAALRDANEQYF TGCAGTGCTGCCCTACGGGATGCCAACGAGCAGTACTTC
TRBD1 TRBJ1-1 TRBV29-1 CSVSYGTGGRVEAFF TGCAGCGTTTCATACGGGACAGGGGGACGTGTTGAAGCTTTCTTT
TRBD1 TRBJ2-1 TRBV12-3/TRBV12-4 CASSSDRVIRNEQFF TGTGCCAGCAGTTCAGACAGGGTTATCCGGAATGAGCAGTTCTTC
TRBD1 TRBJ1-1 TRBV14 CASSRRDRGFAFF TGTGCCAGCAGCCGTCGGGACAGGGGCTTCGCTTTCTTT
TRBD1 TRBJ2-3 TRBV19 CATTPGQGSDTQYF TGTGCCACTACCCCGGGACAGGGATCAGATACGCAGTATTTT
- TRBJ2-7 TRBV6-1 CASLAVSYEQYF TGTGCCAGCTTAGCGGTCTCCTACGAGCAGTACTTC
- TRBJ2-1 TRBV27 CASSFSFPTSSYNEQFF TGTGCCAGCAGTTTTAGTTTCCCAACGAGCTCCTACAATGAGCAGTTCTTC
- TRBJ2-7 TRBV20-1 CSASVNLLEYEQYF TGCAGTGCTAGCGTTAATCTCCTAGAATACGAGCAGTACTTC